The T cell receptor beta chain under discussion was sequenced for a study of CD4 T cell repertoires in COVID-19 (dated by TCRdb to about 2021). Regarding the research as a whole: To analyze cross-reactivity, CFSE-low cells were expanded with IL-2 for 9 to 10 days and then labeled again and restimulated with spike proteins from other coronaviruses. In COVID-19-recovered individuals, the study described naturally processed CD4+ T cell responses to SARS-CoV-2 spike and nucleoprotein and used TCR Vbeta sequencing to evaluate clonal composition. In three recovered individuals, the researchers analyzed the TCR Vbeta repertoire of SARS-CoV-2-reactive T cells at the subset level. Overall study outcomes, separate from this receptor: Consistent with cross-reactivity, between 7 and 25% of SARS-CoV-2 clonotypes also showed up in secondary cultures stimulated with SARS-CoV and/or HKU1 spike. Several of the most expanded SARS-CoV-2-reactive clonotypes were found to be shared between two or all three memory subsets, suggesting intraclonal diversification.

What this sample's time point label stands for: sample from a COVID-19-recovered individual after infection. Donors were patients who had recovered from mild-to-severe COVID-19. Uncultured memory T cell samples were sequenced directly after ex vivo isolation. CD4+ total memory, central memory, effector memory and circulating T follicular helper cells were isolated from peripheral blood mononuclear cells. Receptor amplification or capture employed the immunoSEQ multiplex PCR assay. Turning to the authors' computational methods: To quantify how much the repertoires of different subsets overlapped, the Chao-Jaccard similarity index was used along with counts of shared clonotypes. TCRdb's version of the immuneACCESS table is confined to in-frame rearrangements and falls short of the full clone set. An unresolved V gene accounts for under half of the shortfall where checked; the remainder is of unknown origin. V and J calls and clone size are those listed in that table; D and trimming were worked out from the DNA. Present in this sample are approximately 79,000 clones, around 82% of which were seen just once. About 0.61% of the sample is held by the ten biggest clonotypes.

About this clone itself: Its cognate antigen has yet to be identified. It has no much larger one-base neighbor in the sample; base qualities were not kept.

The V and J ends are trimmed by 4 bases and 4 bases, leaving 20 bases between them. The germline V gene yields SGDLS for CDR1 and YYNGEE for CDR2. The CDR3 runs 16 residues from the cysteine to the phenylalanine. The kept DNA is CDR3 alone, 48 bases in frame from the first base. The sequenced sample was CD4+ T cells from peripheral blood, obtained after recovery from COVID-19. The receptor was derived from a human donor who had COVID-19. Recombination connected TRBV9 to TRBJ1-1; TRBD1 is a weak D gene call, 6 bases matching. The DNA sequence is TGTGCCAGCAGCCCATCCACAGGGAAGGGTGGCACTGAAGCTTTCTTT. Translated, it reads CASSPSTGKGGTEAFF.